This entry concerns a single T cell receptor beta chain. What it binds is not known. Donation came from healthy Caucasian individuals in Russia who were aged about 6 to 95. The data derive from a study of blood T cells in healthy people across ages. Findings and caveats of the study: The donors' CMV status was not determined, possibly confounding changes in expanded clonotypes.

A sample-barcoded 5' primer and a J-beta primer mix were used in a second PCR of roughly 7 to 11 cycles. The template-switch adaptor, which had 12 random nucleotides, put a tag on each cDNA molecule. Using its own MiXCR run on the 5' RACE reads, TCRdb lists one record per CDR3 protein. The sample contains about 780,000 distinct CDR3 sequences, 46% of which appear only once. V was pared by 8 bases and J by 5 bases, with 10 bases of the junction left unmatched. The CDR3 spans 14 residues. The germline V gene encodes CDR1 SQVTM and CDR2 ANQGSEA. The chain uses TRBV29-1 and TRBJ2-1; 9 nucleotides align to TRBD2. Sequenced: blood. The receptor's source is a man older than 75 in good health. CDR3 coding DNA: TGCAGCTCCGCCCCGAGCGGGGGGAACAATGAGCAGTTCTTC. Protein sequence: CSSAPSGGNNEQFF.